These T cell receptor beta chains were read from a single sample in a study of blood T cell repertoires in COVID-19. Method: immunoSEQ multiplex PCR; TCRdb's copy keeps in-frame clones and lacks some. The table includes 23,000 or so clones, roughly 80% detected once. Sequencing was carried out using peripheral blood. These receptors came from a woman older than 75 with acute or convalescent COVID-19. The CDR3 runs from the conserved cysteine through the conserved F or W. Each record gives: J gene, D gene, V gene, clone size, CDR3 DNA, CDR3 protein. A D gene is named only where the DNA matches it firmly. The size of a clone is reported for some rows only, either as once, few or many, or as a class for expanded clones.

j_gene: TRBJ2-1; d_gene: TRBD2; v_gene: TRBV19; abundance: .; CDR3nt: TGTGCCAGTAGTATAGGTGGGAGCGGGAGGGGTTCCTACAATGAGCAGTTCTTC; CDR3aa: CASSIGGSGRGSYNEQFF
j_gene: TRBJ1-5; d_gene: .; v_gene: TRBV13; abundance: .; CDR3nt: TGTGCCAGCAGCCTACAGGGACGCAATCAGCCCCAGCATTTT; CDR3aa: CASSLQGRNQPQHF
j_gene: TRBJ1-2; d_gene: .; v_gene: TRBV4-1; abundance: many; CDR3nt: TGCGCCAGCAGCCAAGATGGTCCCGCAGGAGCAGGGTGGTATGGCTACACCTTC; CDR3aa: CASSQDGPAGAGWYGYTF
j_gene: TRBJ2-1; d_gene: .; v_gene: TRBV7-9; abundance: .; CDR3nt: TGTGCCAGCAGCTTAGACGGCTCCTACAATGAGCAGTTCTTC; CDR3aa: CASSLDGSYNEQFF
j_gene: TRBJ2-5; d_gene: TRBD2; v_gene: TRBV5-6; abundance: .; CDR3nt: TGTGCCAGCAGCCTGGAGCGGGGGAGGGCTCTTCCTTGGGGGACCCAGTACTTC; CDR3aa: CASSLERGRALPWGTQYF
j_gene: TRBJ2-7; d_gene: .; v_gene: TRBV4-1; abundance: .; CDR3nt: TGCGCCAGCAGCCAAGACAGGAGGATGGAGCAGTACTTC; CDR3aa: CASSQDRRMEQYF
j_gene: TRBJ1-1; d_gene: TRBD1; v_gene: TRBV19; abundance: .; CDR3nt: TGTGCCAGTAGGGATGACGACAGGGGGGGGAGAGCTTTCTTT; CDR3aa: CASRDDDRGGRAFF
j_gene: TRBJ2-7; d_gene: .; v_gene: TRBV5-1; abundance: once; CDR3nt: TGCGCCAGCAGCCCGAAGGGGTCCGACTACGAGCAGTACTTC; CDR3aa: CASSPKGSDYEQYF
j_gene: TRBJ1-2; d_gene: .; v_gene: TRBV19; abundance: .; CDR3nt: TGTGCCAGTAGTCCTAGGGGGGGTGGTAACTATGGCTACACCTTC; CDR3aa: CASSPRGGGNYGYTF
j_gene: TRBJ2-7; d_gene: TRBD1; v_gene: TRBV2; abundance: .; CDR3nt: TGTGCCAGCACCCCCGGGACAGGGGGGAACGAGCAGTACTTC; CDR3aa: CASTPGTGGNEQYF
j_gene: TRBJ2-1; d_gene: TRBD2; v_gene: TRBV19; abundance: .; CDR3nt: TGTGCCAGTTGGCAGCGGGAGGGCAATGAGCAGTTCTTC; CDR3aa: CASWQREGNEQFF
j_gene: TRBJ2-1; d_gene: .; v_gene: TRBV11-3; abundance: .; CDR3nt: TGTGCCAGCAGCTTAGCCCAGGGGTACCACAATGAGCAGTTCTTC; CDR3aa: CASSLAQGYHNEQFF
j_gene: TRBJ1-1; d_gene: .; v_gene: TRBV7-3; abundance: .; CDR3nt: TGTGCCAGCAGCCGGGACACCCTGAACACTGAAGCTTTCTTT; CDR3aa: CASSRDTLNTEAFF
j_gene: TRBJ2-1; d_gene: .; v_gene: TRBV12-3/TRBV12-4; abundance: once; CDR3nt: TGTGCCAGCAGTTTAGGACTCAGCAATGAGCAGTTCTTC; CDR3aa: CASSLGLSNEQFF
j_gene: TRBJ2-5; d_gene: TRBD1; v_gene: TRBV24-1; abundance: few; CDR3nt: TGTGCCACCAGTGACCCACAGGGGGGCCAAGAGACCCAGTACTTC; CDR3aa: CATSDPQGGQETQYF
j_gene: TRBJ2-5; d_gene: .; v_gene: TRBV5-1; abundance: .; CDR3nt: TGCGCCAGCAGCTTGGGGACACAGCAAGAGACCCAGTACTTC; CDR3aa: CASSLGTQQETQYF
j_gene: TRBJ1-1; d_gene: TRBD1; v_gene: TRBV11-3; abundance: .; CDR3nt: TGTGCCAGCAGCCTTGACAGGGTTGGTGTTTCGCCGTCGGAAGCTTTCTTT; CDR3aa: CASSLDRVGVSPSEAFF
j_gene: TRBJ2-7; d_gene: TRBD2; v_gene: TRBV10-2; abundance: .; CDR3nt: TGCGCCAGCAGTGGCTCCGGAGCGGGGCGGTACGAGCAGTACTTC; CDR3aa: CASSGSGAGRYEQYF
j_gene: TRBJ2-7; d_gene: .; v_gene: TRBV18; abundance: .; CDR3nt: TGTGCCAGCTCAAACCTTCTACAGGGTTACGAGCAGTACTTC; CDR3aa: CASSNLLQGYEQYF
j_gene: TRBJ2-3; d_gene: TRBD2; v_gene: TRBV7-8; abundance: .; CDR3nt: TGTGCCAGCAGCCCAGTTGGTTCTAGCGGGAGTCTGGGCACAGATACGCAGTATTTT; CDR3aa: CASSPVGSSGSLGTDTQYF
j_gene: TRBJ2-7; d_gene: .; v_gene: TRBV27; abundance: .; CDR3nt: TGTGCCAGCAGTTCGGCGCCCGGGTCCTACGAGCAGTACTTC; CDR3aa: CASSSAPGSYEQYF
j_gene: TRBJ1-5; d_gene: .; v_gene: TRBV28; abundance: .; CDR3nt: TGTGCCAGCATCAGTGTTAGCAATCAGCCCCAGCATTTT; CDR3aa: CASISVSNQPQHF
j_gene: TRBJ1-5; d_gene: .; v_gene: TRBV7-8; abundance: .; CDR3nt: TGTGCCAGCAGCTTAGTGAACAGGGTTGAACAGCCCCAGCATTTT; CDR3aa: CASSLVNRVEQPQHF
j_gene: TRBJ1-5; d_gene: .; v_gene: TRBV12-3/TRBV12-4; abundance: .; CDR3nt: TGTGCCACCAGGGAGGGCAATCAGCCCCAGCATTTT; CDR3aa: CATREGNQPQHF
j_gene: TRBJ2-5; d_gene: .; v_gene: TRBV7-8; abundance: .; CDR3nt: TGTGCCAGCAGCTCCGGGACTCAAGAGACCCAGTACTTC; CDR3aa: CASSSGTQETQYF
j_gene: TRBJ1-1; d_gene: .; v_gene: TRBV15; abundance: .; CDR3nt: TGTGCCACCAGCGAGCGGACGGGACTTGAAGCTTTCTTT; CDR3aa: CATSERTGLEAFF